This T cell receptor beta chain was observed in a study of cytomegalovirus exposure and HLA in healthy donors. Germline V lookup: CDR1 SGDLS, CDR2 YYNGEE. The CDR3 contains 13 residues. With V trimmed by 5 bases and J by 3 bases, 2 bases remained unmatched. The protocol was immunoSEQ multiplex PCR, while the TCRdb copy is restricted to in-frame clones and leaves out a portion. The sample gives under 250,000 clones, less than 90% of which show up once; around 5.6% is in the top ten. Sequenced input: PBMCs. The source is a woman between 18 and 29 years old in good health and CMV-seronegative. The V and J genes are TRBV9 and TRBJ2-7, with 10 bases identical to TRBD2. For the CDR3, the DNA is TGTGCCAGCAGTTCTAGCGGGAGCTACGAGCAGTACTTC. Its translation: CASSSSGSYEQYF. The full variable domain, in which reference TRBV9 and TRBJ2-7 provide the parts outside the CDR3, is DSGVTQTPKHLITATGQRVTLRCSPRSGDLSVYWYQQSLDQGLQFLIQYYNGEERAKGNILERFSAQQFPDLHSELNLSSLELGDSALYFCASSSSGSYEQYFGPGTRLTVT.